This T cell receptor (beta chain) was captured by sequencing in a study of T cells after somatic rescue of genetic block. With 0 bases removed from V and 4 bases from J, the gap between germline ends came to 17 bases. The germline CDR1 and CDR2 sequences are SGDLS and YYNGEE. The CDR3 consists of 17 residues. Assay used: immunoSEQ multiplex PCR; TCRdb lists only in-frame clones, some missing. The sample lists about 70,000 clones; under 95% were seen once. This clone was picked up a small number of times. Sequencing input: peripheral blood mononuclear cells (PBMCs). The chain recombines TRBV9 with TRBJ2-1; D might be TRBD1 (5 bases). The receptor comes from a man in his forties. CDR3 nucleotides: TGTGCCAGCAGCGTAGCCCCAGGGATTACCGATTACAATGAGCAGTTCTTC. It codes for CASSVAPGITDYNEQFF.